Listed here is a single T cell receptor beta chain. Its antigen is still unknown. This PCR relied on a set of 60 Vbeta primers and 13 Jbeta primers. Generated by immunoSEQ multiplex PCR, the TCRdb table keeps only in-frame clones and is missing some. This repertoire shows about 120,000 clones, 77% found once; its top ten account for about 6%. This sample was taken from a study of cytomegalovirus exposure and HLA in healthy donors. Study observations and caveats: Being indistinguishable, some V segments were excluded, TRBV6-2 and TRBV6-3 among them.

Losses at the gene ends were 1 base for V and 4 bases for J; bases not matched to a gene: 4. The CDR3 consists of 14 residues. In germline, CDR1 is SGHRS, CDR2 YFSETQ. The TCR was taken from a man between 18 and 35 years old in good health and CMV-seropositive. The chain is built from TRBV5-1 and TRBJ1-2; 7 bases are a match to TRBD1. The sequenced sample was PBMCs. This CDR3 is CASSLTGDGYGYTF. Written as DNA, the CDR3 is TGCGCCAGCAGCTTGACAGGGGATGGCTATGGCTACACCTTC.